This is a list of T cell receptor beta chains from one sample in a study of a mutant IDH1 vaccine in newly diagnosed glioma. These receptors' targets are unknown. Generated by immunoSEQ multiplex PCR, the TCRdb table keeps only in-frame clones and is missing some. The table records 110,000 or so clones, 75% to 90% of them present only once. The sequenced sample was PBMCs, obtained from a glioma patient whose treatment included an IDH1 peptide vaccine. Every receptor here comes from a woman aged 50 to 60 with glioma. CDR3s include the opening cysteine and the closing phenylalanine or tryptophan. Each record gives: D gene, J gene, V gene, CDR3 protein. The D gene is left open where the match is weak.

TRBD2 | TRBJ2-1 | TRBV5-1 | CASSSTTSGRTNEQFF
- | TRBJ2-1 | TRBV28 | CAAHGSYNEQFF
TRBD1 | TRBJ2-2 | TRBV28 | CASSSGQGHWRELFF
- | TRBJ2-7 | TRBV27 | CASSSLGTYEQYF
TRBD2 | TRBJ2-3 | TRBV18 | CASSPQGGATDTQYF
- | TRBJ2-5 | TRBV7-9 | CASSLEVGGQETQYF
TRBD1 | TRBJ2-7 | TRBV28 | CASNPGQGYEQYF
- | TRBJ1-1 | TRBV5-4 | CASSFGQRNTEAFF
- | TRBJ1-1 | TRBV2 | CASSARADWYTEAFF
- | TRBJ2-5 | TRBV5-5 | CASSTRLGETQYF
TRBD1 | TRBJ2-7 | TRBV28 | CASHTRDSSYEQYF
TRBD1 | TRBJ2-7 | TRBV11-2 | CASSGTTGVGYEQYF
- | TRBJ2-7 | TRBV4-2 | CASSHPPLYEQYF
TRBD1 | TRBJ2-7 | TRBV6-1 | CASYGQGLTYEQYF
- | TRBJ2-3 | TRBV2 | CASSEARRPNLQYF
TRBD1 | TRBJ2-1 | TRBV4-1 | CASSQDDRGSYNEQFF
TRBD1 | TRBJ2-7 | TRBV30 | CAWSRGQARYEQYF
- | TRBJ2-2 | TRBV7-9 | CASSLWGENTGELFF
- | TRBJ2-7 | TRBV18 | CASSFTGTQPTYEQYF
- | TRBJ1-1 | TRBV27 | CASSTSLWGVDWTEAFF
TRBD1 | TRBJ2-6 | TRBV5-5 | CASSLRTGWGSGANVLTF
- | TRBJ2-2 | TRBV5-6 | CASSLRGVYVGELFF
TRBD2 | TRBJ2-1 | TRBV18 | CASSPPTSGIDNEQFF
- | TRBJ1-5 | TRBV27 | CASSLMGGNQPQHF
- | TRBJ1-1 | TRBV2 | CASKGQMNTEAFF
- | TRBJ2-3 | TRBV5-6 | CASSLITDTQYF
- | TRBJ2-1 | TRBV11-2 | CASSFRREQFF
- | TRBJ2-1 | TRBV7-6 | CASSSGFDNEQFF
TRBD1 | TRBJ2-7 | TRBV7-9 | CASSSGQAPYEQYF
TRBD1 | TRBJ1-5 | TRBV28 | CASRGQGTNNQPQHF
- | TRBJ2-2 | TRBV9 | CASRGNTGELFF
- | TRBJ1-2 | TRBV28 | CASSEGQNYGYTF
- | TRBJ2-1 | TRBV7-7 | CASSLVVSSYNEQFF
- | TRBJ2-7 | TRBV18 | CASSHRDEQYF
- | TRBJ2-4 | TRBV9 | CASSVGQGIQYF
- | TRBJ2-2 | TRBV7-9 | CASSPRLVAELFF
- | TRBJ2-5 | TRBV5-8 | CASSGWGSETQYF
- | TRBJ2-7 | TRBV5-1 | CASSLEPSSYEQYF
- | TRBJ2-3 | TRBV9 | CASSVASTSTDTQYF
- | TRBJ1-5 | TRBV6-1 | CASREAGGDQPQHF
- | TRBJ2-7 | TRBV28 | CASSPASYYEQYF
- | TRBJ2-7 | TRBV29-1 | CSVEGGESYEQYF
- | TRBJ2-7 | TRBV7-9 | CASSLASDSYEQYF
TRBD1 | TRBJ1-2 | TRBV5-6 | CASSLLTGGSPPGYTF